The 15 T cell receptor beta chains in this list originate from one sample, sequenced in a study of radiotherapy plus CTLA-4 blockade in lung cancer. Measured with immunoSEQ multiplex PCR; TCRdb has only the in-frame clones, and not every one. Among 45,000 to 55,000 clones, around 77% were seen once, and the ten largest hold 11%. Sequenced here: peripheral blood, sampled from a patient treated with radiotherapy plus ipilimumab. The origin of the receptors is a human donor with non-small cell lung cancer who had stable disease on radiotherapy plus ipilimumab.

This clone was seen only once. The chain uses TRBV12-5 and TRBJ2-5, with D possibly being TRBD2 (6 bases). V shed 6 bases and J shed 9 bases, with 14 bases lying between them. CDR1 and CDR2 (germline): LGHNT, FRNRAP. The CDR3 loop spans 12 amino acids. This CDR3 is CASGASEPAQYF. The CDR3 region has the DNA TGTGCTAGTGGAGCTAGCGAACCAGCCCAGTACTTC. The full variable domain, with the rest looked up from reference TRBV12-5 and TRBJ2-5, is DARVTQTPRHKVTEMGQEVTMRCQPILGHNTVFWYRQTMMQGLELLAYFRNRAPLDDSGMPKDRFSAEMPDATLATLKIQPSEPRDSAVYFCASGASEPAQYFGPGTRLLVL.

This clone was counted a few times. This sequence joins TRBV6-6 and TRBJ1-6; possible D gene TRBD1, 5 bases. The CDR3 is made up of 14 amino acids. The germline gives CDR1 MNHNY, CDR2 SVGAGI (reference sequence). Between the trimmed V and J ends, which lost 6 bases and 8 bases, there was a span of 14 bases. The CDR3 DNA follows: TGTGCCAGCAGCCAACGCGACAGTTATTCACCCCTCCACTTT. Protein product: CASSQRDSYSPLHF.

The V gene is TRBV7-2, the J gene TRBJ1-2, with 7 bases matching TRBD1. There are 16 residues in the CDR3. CDR1 SGHTA and CDR2 FQGNSA come from the germline V gene. J gave up 5 bases and V 4 bases, and 13 bases lay outside the gene matches. CDR3 protein: CASSSFRGVDVYGYTF. DNA for the CDR3: TGTGCCAGCAGCTCCTTCAGGGGGGTGGATGTTTATGGCTACACCTTC.

This clone qualifies as medium-sized. This chain uses TRBV6-6 with TRBJ1-5, with D maybe TRBD1 (5 bases). V gave up 10 bases and J gave up 2 bases, with 9 bases separating them. The CDR3 has 12 amino acids. CDR1 and CDR2 from the germline V gene are MNHNY and SVGAGI (reference sequence). CDR3 amino acids: CATRDGNQPQHF. The DNA of the CDR3 is TGTGCCACCCGGGACGGCAATCAGCCCCAGCATTTT.

The chain uses TRBV6-1 and TRBJ1-1; TRBD1 is a possible D gene (6 bases). In germline, CDR1 is MNHNS, CDR2 SASEGT. This CDR3 comprises 15 residues. Deletions cut 9 bases from V and 0 bases from J, with 17 bases between. The chain's CDR3 is CASPGAGAMNTEAFF. As DNA, the CDR3 is TGTGCCAGTCCGGGGGCGGGGGCTATGAACACTGAAGCTTTCTTT.

The V gene is TRBV30, the J gene TRBJ2-1; 7 nucleotides match TRBD2. From germline, CDR1 is GTSNPN and CDR2 SVGIG (reference sequence). The CDR3 totals 14 residues. After removal of 2 bases from V and 3 bases from J, the junction contained 4 bases not matched to a gene. CDR3 sequence (DNA): TGTGCCTGGAGTCCTAGCGGAGGCTACAATGAGCAGTTCTTC. This translates into CAWSPSGGYNEQFF.

Only a few counts were recorded for this clone. The rearrangement uses TRBV10-2 and TRBJ1-3; D uncertain. Germline V lookup: CDR1 WSHSY, CDR2 SAAADI. This CDR3 has 15 residues. V was clipped by 7 bases and J by 2 bases, with 15 bases between them. CDR3 bases: TGCGCCAGCACCTCGACGACTGGGCCTGGAAACACCATATATTTT. This codes for CASTSTTGPGNTIYF.

V usage is TRBV7-2 and J usage is TRBJ2-7, with D possibly matching TRBD1 (6 bases). CDR1 and CDR2 (germline): SGHTA, FQGNSA. CDR3 length equals 14 residues. The V end was cut by 3 bases, the J end by 4 bases, with 13 bases between. The CDR3 loop reads CASSFFTGSYEQYF. CDR3 in DNA: TGTGCCAGCAGCTTTTTCACAGGGAGTTACGAGCAGTACTTC.

V is TRBV6-5 and J is TRBJ2-7; tentatively, D is TRBD1 or TRBD2 (5 bases each). The V gene's germline CDR1 is MNHEY and CDR2 SVGAGI. V was cut by 7 bases and J by 2 bases, with 12 bases left in between. The CDR3 is made up of 13 amino acids. CDR3 residues: CASIPGPTYEQYV. The CDR3 DNA is TGTGCCAGCATCCCGGGGCCGACCTACGAGCAGTACGTC.

The CDR3 coding sequence is TGCAGCGCCCAAGGGGCGGAGCCTGGCTACACCTTC. Its protein is CSAQGAEPGYTF. This chain joins TRBV29-1 and TRBJ1-2; weak D call: TRBD1 (5 bases). V was trimmed by 7 bases and J by 7 bases, leaving 16 bases between them. The CDR3 is made up of 12 amino acids. From germline, CDR1 is SQVTM and CDR2 ANQGSEA.

The chain is built from TRBV6-1 and TRBJ2-1; either TRBD1 or TRBD2 may fit D (5 bases each). Germline V lookup: CDR1 MNHNS, CDR2 SASEGT. Deletions cut 0 bases from V and 4 bases from J, with 13 bases between. The CDR3 loop spans 16 amino acids. CDR3 region: CASSEAQGPPYNEQFF. The CDR3 DNA reads as TGTGCCAGCAGTGAAGCGCAGGGACCCCCGTACAATGAGCAGTTCTTC.

As DNA, the CDR3 is TGTGCCAGCAGCTTAGGCGTGGGGGGCGAGCAGTACGTC. Residues: CASSLGVGGEQYV. The chain joins TRBV7-8 to TRBJ2-7; TRBD2 might be the D (6 bases). The germline V gene has CDR1 SGHVS and CDR2 FQNEAQ. Trimming took 1 base from V and 6 from J, leaving 10 bases between them. This CDR3 region has 13 residues.

The chain carries TRBV28 and TRBJ2-1; D tentatively reads TRBD1 or TRBD2 (6 bases each). The CDR3 loop spans 13 amino acids. The germline gives CDR1 MDHEN, CDR2 SYDVKM. V was pared by 8 bases and J by 4 bases, with 12 bases between. The CDR3 protein is CASCEGGYNEQFF. The CDR3 bases are TGTGCCAGCTGCGAGGGGGGATACAATGAGCAGTTCTTC.

The chain links TRBV11-2 to TRBJ1-1; no reliable D call. This CDR3 is built from 14 residues. Germline CDR1 is SGHAT and CDR2 is FQNNGV. V lost 0 bases and J lost 5, with 10 bases in between. The CDR3 is CASSLDFSVTEAFF. The CDR3 nucleotides are TGTGCCAGCAGCTTAGATTTTTCGGTTACTGAAGCTTTCTTT.

V gene TRBV28 combines with J gene TRBJ2-7; 7 nucleotides agree with TRBD1. Germline-derived CDR1 and CDR2 are MDHEN and SYDVKM. V lost 6 bases to trimming and J lost 6 bases; unmatched junction nucleotides: 14. The CDR3 is 15 amino acids. Written as DNA, the CDR3 is TGTGCCAGCAGACCTTCCGACAGGGATAGTGCCGAGCAGTACGTC. This gives the protein CASRPSDRDSAEQYV.